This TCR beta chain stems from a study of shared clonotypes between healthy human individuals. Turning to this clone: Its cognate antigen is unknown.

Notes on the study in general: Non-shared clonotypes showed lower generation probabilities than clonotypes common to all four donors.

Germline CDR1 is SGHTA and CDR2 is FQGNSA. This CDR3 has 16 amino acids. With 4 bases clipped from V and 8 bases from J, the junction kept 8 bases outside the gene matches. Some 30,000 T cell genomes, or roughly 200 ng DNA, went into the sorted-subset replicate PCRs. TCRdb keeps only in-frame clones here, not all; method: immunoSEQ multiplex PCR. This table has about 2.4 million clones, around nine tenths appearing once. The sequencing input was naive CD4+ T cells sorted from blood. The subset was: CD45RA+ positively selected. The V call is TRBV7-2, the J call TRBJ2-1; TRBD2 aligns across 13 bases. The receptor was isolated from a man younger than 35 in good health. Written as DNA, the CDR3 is TGTGCCAGCAGCTCCCGGACTAGCGGGAGCGTCTATGAGCAGTTCTTC. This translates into CASSSRTSGSVYEQFF. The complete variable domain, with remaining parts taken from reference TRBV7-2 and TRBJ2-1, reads GAGVSQSPSNKVTEKGKDVELRCDPISGHTALYWYRQSLGQGLEFLIYFQGNSAPDKSGLPSDRFSAERTGGSVSTLTIQRTQQEDSAVYLCASSSRTSGSVYEQFFGPGTRLTVL.